These 29 T cell receptor beta chains came from one sample sequenced in a study of blood T cell repertoires in COVID-19. Measured with immunoSEQ multiplex PCR; TCRdb has only the in-frame clones, and not every one. This repertoire shows nearly 200,000 clones, roughly 79% found once; its top ten account for 6% to 8%. The sample consisted of peripheral blood. These receptors were obtained from a human donor with acute or convalescent COVID-19. The donor label of this sample is uncertain.

There are a few counts of this clone. The chain couples TRBV12-3 or TRBV12-4 to TRBJ1-2, with no clear D. Deletions cut 4 bases from V and 5 bases from J, with 8 bases between. The CDR3 has 12 amino acids. DNA of the CDR3: TGTGCCAGCAGTTCTCACGCGTATGGCTACACCTTC. This codes for CASSSHAYGYTF.

The chain uses TRBV9 and TRBJ1-2, with D tentatively TRBD1 (6 bases). Germline CDR1 and CDR2: SGDLS and YYNGEE. Trimming removed 4 bases from V and 3 bases from J, with 13 bases in between. This CDR3 is 14 amino acids long. The CDR3 region has the DNA TGTGCCAGCAGCATAACCCCAGGGGACTATGGCTACACCTTC. This gives the protein CASSITPGDYGYTF.

This sequence joins TRBV7-9 and TRBJ2-7, with 8 bases that match TRBD1. J lost 0 bases, V lost 4 bases, and 5 bases had no gene match. Germline V gene data show CDR1 as SEHNR and CDR2 as FQNEAQ (reference sequence). The CDR3 covers 15 residues. CDR3 residues: CASSSGTGNSYEQYF. Written as DNA, the CDR3 is TGTGCCAGCAGCTCCGGGACAGGTAACTCCTACGAGCAGTACTTC.

This chain links TRBV9 with TRBJ2-5, with 7 bases that match TRBD1. This CDR3 is 14 amino acids long. Looked up from germline, CDR1 is SGDLS and CDR2 is YYNGEE. The V segment lost 1 base and the J segment 1 base; nucleotides outside the gene matches: 1. The CDR3 DNA is TGTGCCAGCAGCGTACGGGACAGCCAAGAGACCCAGTACTTC. The encoded protein is CASSVRDSQETQYF.

On this clone: Other DNA sequences within the sample encode an identical CDR3. The V gene is TRBV18, the J gene TRBJ2-5; unclear D gene. V was clipped by 3 bases and J by 2 bases, with 7 bases between them. The length of the CDR3 is 13 residues. CDR1 KGHSH and CDR2 LQKENI come from the germline V gene. DNA of the CDR3: TGTGCCAGCTCACCGGGCCTACAAGAGACCCAGTACTTC. It encodes CASSPGLQETQYF.

This clone was recorded only once. V is TRBV2 and J is TRBJ2-7; 7 bases fit TRBD1. The germline V gene encodes CDR1 SNHLY and CDR2 FYNNEI. With V trimmed by 8 bases and J by 11 bases, 12 bases remained unmatched. The CDR3 length is 12 residues. The CDR3 bases are TGTGCCAGCTGTCGAGATCAGGGGGTTGAGTACTTC. Translation gives CASCRDQGVEYF.

The chain employs TRBV6-5 and TRBJ2-7; D may be TRBD1 (6 bases). The CDR3 consists of 14 residues. Trimming removed 6 bases from V and 2 bases from J, with 14 bases in between. Germline V CDR1 and CDR2: MNHEY, SVGAGI. The CDR3 bases are TGTGCCAGCAGGTATCAACAGGGAACCTACGAGCAGTACTTC. Translated: CASRYQQGTYEQYF.

This clone was seen more than once but under ten times. The chain recombines TRBV3-1 (or the pseudogene TRBV3-2) with TRBJ2-7; D gene uncertain. CDR1 is LGHDT and CDR2 is YNNKEL in the germline V gene (reference sequence). The CDR3 has 18 residues. Trimming left V 2 bases short and J 0 bases short, with 20 bases between. CDR3 sequence: CASSQFYPQSQSSYEQYF. CDR3 coding DNA: TGTGCCAGCAGCCAATTTTACCCTCAGTCCCAATCCTCCTACGAGCAGTACTTC.

The gene calls are TRBV28 and TRBJ2-3; the match to TRBD2 covers 8 bases. The CDR3 consists of 14 residues. V dropped 5 bases and J dropped 6; count of bases not matched to a gene: 7. Germline CDR1 MDHEN, CDR2 SYDVKM. The CDR3 sequence is CASSGAGGEDTQYF. CDR3 nucleotides: TGTGCCAGCAGTGGGGCGGGAGGCGAGGATACGCAGTATTTT. Complete variable domain (other parts from reference TRBV28 and TRBJ2-3): DVKVTQSSRYLVKRTGEKVFLECVQDMDHENMFWYRQDPGLGLRLIYFSYDVKMKEKGDIPEGYSVSREKKERFSLILESASTNQTSMYLCASSGAGGEDTQYFGPGTRLTVL.

The chain uses TRBV2 and TRBJ2-7; 9 nucleotides line up with TRBD1. V shed 4 bases and J 3 bases; nucleotides not matched to a gene: 4. CDR3 length: 14 amino acids. Looked up from germline, CDR1 is SNHLY and CDR2 is FYNNEI. For the CDR3, the DNA is TGTGCCAGCAGTGTGACAGGGGGGAACTACGAGCAGTACTTC. Translating it yields CASSVTGGNYEQYF. The whole variable domain, remainder taken from reference TRBV2 and TRBJ2-7, is EPEVTQTPSHQVTQMGQEVILRCVPISNHLYFYWYRQILGQKVEFLVSFYNNEISEKSEIFDDQFSVERPDGSNFTLKIRSTKLEDSAMYFCASSVTGGNYEQYFGPGTRLTVT.

The gene calls are TRBV11-3 and TRBJ2-1; no firm D call. This CDR3 is built from 12 residues. V was clipped by 0 bases and J by 9 bases, with 6 bases between them. The germline CDR1 and CDR2 sequences are SGHNT and YENEEA. The CDR3 sequence: CASSLDLSEQFF. In DNA, the CDR3 is TGTGCCAGCAGCTTAGATCTCAGTGAGCAGTTCTTC.

V usage is TRBV28 and J usage is TRBJ1-5; the match to TRBD1 covers 9 bases. The germline CDR1 and CDR2 sequences are MDHEN and SYDVKM. With V trimmed by 5 bases and J by 12 bases, 8 bases remained unmatched. The length of the CDR3 is 13 residues. Here the CDR3 DNA reads TGTGCCAGCAGTCCCCGGGACAGGGAACGCCAGCATTTT. It translates to CASSPRDRERQHF.

J is TRBJ1-3 and V is TRBV30, with D tentatively TRBD1 (5 bases). The germline V gene encodes CDR1 GTSNPN and CDR2 SVGIG (reference sequence). V lost 2 bases, J lost 0 bases, and 11 bases lay in between. CDR3 length equals 15 residues. Here the CDR3 DNA reads TGTGCCTGGAGTAGGGACTCCTACTCTGGAAACACCATATATTTT. Translated: CAWSRDSYSGNTIYF.

This chain uses TRBV5-6 with TRBJ2-5, with D perhaps TRBD2 (7 bases). Trimming cost V 1 base and J 5 bases, with 12 bases left between them. The CDR3 contains 14 residues. The germline CDR1 and CDR2 sequences are SGHDT and YYEEEE. The CDR3 DNA sequence: TGTGCCAGCAGCTTGCGGGGAGGGGGGGAGACCCAGTACTTC. Its translation: CASSLRGGGETQYF.

The rearrangement joins TRBV18 to TRBJ2-3; TRBD2 might be the D (6 bases). V was cut by 0 bases and J by 3 bases, with 13 bases left in between. Germline-derived CDR1 and CDR2 are KGHSH and LQKENI. There are 16 residues in the CDR3. CDR3 DNA sequence: TGTGCCAGCTCACCACCGGCGGGGCTTCATACAGATACGCAGTATTTT. Its protein is CASSPPAGLHTDTQYF.

The rearrangement uses TRBV28 and TRBJ2-5; TRBD2 matches 16 bases. Trimming at V came to 5 bases and at J to 5 bases, leaving 5 bases not matched to a gene. This CDR3 has 16 amino acids. CDR1 and CDR2 from the germline V gene are MDHEN and SYDVKM. The CDR3 nucleotides read TGTGCCAGCAGTCGTGGGACTAGCGGGAGGGGGGAGACCCAGTACTTC. Amino acids: CASSRGTSGRGETQYF.

The rearrangement uses TRBV4-2 and TRBJ2-4, with D unresolved. The germline V gene has CDR1 LGHNA and CDR2 YNFKEQ. The ends were cut back, 1 base at V and 4 bases at J, with 5 bases in the middle. The CDR3 runs 13 residues. The CDR3 loop is CASSQAEKNIQYF. Written as DNA, the CDR3 is TGTGCCAGCAGCCAAGCGGAGAAAAACATTCAGTACTTC.

With regard to this clone: The sample has other DNA sequences that encode this CDR3 too. This chain links TRBV18 with TRBJ2-3, with D perhaps TRBD1 (6 bases). The ends were cut back, 2 bases at V and 0 bases at J, with 9 bases in the middle. CDR1 and CDR2 (germline): KGHSH, LQKENI. CDR3 length: 15 residues. This chain's CDR3 is CASSPSTGSTDTQYF. In DNA form, the CDR3 reads TGTGCCAGCTCACCATCGACAGGTAGCACAGATACGCAGTATTTT.

The chain couples TRBV28 to TRBJ2-7, with D possibly TRBD1 on 6 matching bases. The CDR3 is made up of 14 amino acids. CDR1 is MDHEN, CDR2 SYDVKM, per germline. V was clipped by 5 bases and J by 2 bases, with 13 bases between them. CDR3 amino acids: CASSPPDSPYEQYF. The CDR3 DNA reads as TGTGCCAGCAGTCCCCCGGACAGCCCCTACGAGCAGTACTTC.

This chain joins TRBV6-5 and TRBJ2-1; 7 positions match TRBD1. This CDR3 contains 14 residues. After removal of 5 bases from V and 9 bases from J, the junction contained 10 bases not matched to a gene. The germline V gene encodes CDR1 MNHEY and CDR2 SVGAGI. The CDR3 DNA follows: TGTGCCAGCAGTCAAAATAGGGGGCTCGGTGAGCAGTTCTTC. Its translation: CASSQNRGLGEQFF.

The chain is built from TRBV3-1 (or the pseudogene TRBV3-2) and TRBJ2-3; D perhaps matches TRBD2 (6 bases). V was clipped by 4 bases and J by 3 bases, with 11 bases between them. CDR1 and CDR2 from the germline V gene are LGHDT and YNNKEL (reference sequence). The CDR3 has 14 amino acids. The DNA of the CDR3 is TGTGCCAGCAGCCCCGCGACTAGTACAGATACGCAGTATTTT. Amino acid sequence: CASSPATSTDTQYF.

The CDR3 spells CASSQGDRGLGNTIYF. DNA of the CDR3: TGTGCCAGCAGCCAGGGCGACAGGGGGCTAGGAAACACCATATATTTT. This chain connects TRBV7-3 to TRBJ1-3; 10 positions match TRBD1. The CDR3 consists of 16 residues. The germline CDR1 and CDR2 sequences are SGHTA and FQGTGA. V lost 5 bases to trimming and J lost 4 bases; unmatched junction nucleotides: 8.

The J gene is TRBJ2-5, the V gene TRBV5-6, with 9 positions matching TRBD2. Germline V gives CDR1 SGHDT, CDR2 YYEEEE. CDR3 length equals 17 residues. Trimming at V came to 3 bases and at J to 5 bases, leaving 14 bases not matched to a gene. The CDR3 protein is CASSSATFASGMETQYF. Written as DNA, the CDR3 is TGTGCCAGCAGCTCGGCGACTTTTGCTAGCGGGATGGAGACCCAGTACTTC.

The rearrangement uses TRBV9 and TRBJ2-1; 8 positions match TRBD1. The CDR3 is 17 residues long. CDR1 and CDR2 from the germline V gene are SGDLS and YYNGEE. With V trimmed by 4 bases and J by 0 bases, 9 bases remained unmatched. The CDR3 spells CASSTSDRVSSYNEQFF. CDR3 bases: TGTGCCAGCAGCACCTCGGACAGGGTTAGCTCCTACAATGAGCAGTTCTTC.

Written as DNA, the CDR3 is TGTGCCAGCAGTGAAGAGATCACAGGGTACGGCTACACCTTC. This gives the protein CASSEEITGYGYTF. This rearrangement joins TRBV2 to TRBJ1-2; D possibly corresponds to TRBD1 (6 bases). The CDR3 contains 14 residues. Looked up from germline, CDR1 is SNHLY and CDR2 is FYNNEI. V gave up 1 base and J gave up 8 bases, with 14 bases separating them.

The chain links TRBV12-3 or TRBV12-4 to TRBJ1-3; D gene uncertain. V gave up 5 bases and J gave up 1 base, with 3 bases separating them. The CDR3 consists of 12 residues. CDR3 sequence reads: CASSASGNTIYF. The CDR3 region has the DNA TGTGCCAGCAGTGCGTCTGGAAACACCATATATTTT.

J is TRBJ1-5 and V is TRBV29-1; D unclear. Trimming stripped 4 bases from V and 2 bases from J, with 9 bases between. The CDR3 runs to 13 residues. The germline CDR1 and CDR2 sequences are SQVTM and ANQGSEA. This chain's CDR3 is CSVASQRNQPQHF. The CDR3 nucleotides are TGCAGCGTTGCGTCACAGCGCAATCAGCCCCAGCATTTT.

V is TRBV2 and J is TRBJ2-1; 14 bases align to TRBD2. CDR3 length: 15 residues. V was pared by 6 bases and J by 10 bases, with 8 bases of the junction left unmatched. Germline V lookup: CDR1 SNHLY, CDR2 FYNNEI. This CDR3 is CASRQTSGRAGEQFF. The CDR3 DNA follows: TGTGCCAGCAGGCAGACTAGCGGGAGGGCGGGGGAGCAGTTCTTC.

The rearrangement uses TRBV5-8 and TRBJ1-1; 12 bases line up with TRBD1. Looked up from germline, CDR1 is SGHTS and CDR2 is YDEGEE. CDR3 length equals 17 residues. J was trimmed by 3 bases and V by 2 bases; bases with no gene match: 8. CDR3 region: CASSFGTGGRSDTEAFF. The CDR3, as DNA: TGTGCCAGCAGCTTCGGGACAGGGGGCAGATCGGACACTGAAGCTTTCTTT.